Sequencing of this T cell receptor (beta chain) was carried out in a study of identifying expanded T cells in peripheral blood. Looked up from germline, CDR1 is LNHDA and CDR2 is SQIVND (reference sequence). The CDR3 contains 12 residues. The ends were cut back, 0 bases at V and 3 bases at J, with 1 base in the middle. Findings of the study overall: Differentially abundant clones: approximately 1.3 between replicates, 16.4 at around 2 weeks, less than 20 at four. Across healthy donors, higher total template counts meant significantly greater approximately two-week count variance.

No infections or other immune events were documented during collection. As to this clone: Its target is not known.

Data came from immunoSEQ multiplex PCR; TCRdb stores just in-frame clones and leaves some out. The sample includes about 97,000 clones, more than 70% of them seen just once. The sample comprised blood. V and J are TRBV19 and TRBJ2-3; D uncertain. The TCR comes from a person aged 18 to 69 in good health. The DNA of the CDR3 is TGTGCCAGTAGTATAGAAACAGATACGCAGTATTTT. Its translation is CASSIETDTQYF.